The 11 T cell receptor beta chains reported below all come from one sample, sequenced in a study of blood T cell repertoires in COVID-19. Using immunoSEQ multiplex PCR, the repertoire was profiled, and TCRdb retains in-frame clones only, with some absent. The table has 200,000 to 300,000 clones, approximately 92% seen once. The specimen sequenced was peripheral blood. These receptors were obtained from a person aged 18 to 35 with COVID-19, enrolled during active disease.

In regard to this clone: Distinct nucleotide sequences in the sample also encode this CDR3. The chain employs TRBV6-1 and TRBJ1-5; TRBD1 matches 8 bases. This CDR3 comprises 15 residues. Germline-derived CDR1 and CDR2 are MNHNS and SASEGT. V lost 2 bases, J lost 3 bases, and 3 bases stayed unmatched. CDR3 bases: TGTGCCAGCAGTGAATCAGGGGGCCCCAATCAGCCCCAGCATTTT. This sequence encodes CASSESGGPNQPQHF.

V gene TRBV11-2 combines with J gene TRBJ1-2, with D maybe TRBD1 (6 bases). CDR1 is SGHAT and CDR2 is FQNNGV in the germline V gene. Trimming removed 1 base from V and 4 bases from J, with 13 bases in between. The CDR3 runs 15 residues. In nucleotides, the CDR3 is TGTGCCAGCAGCTTAGTGAGGGGGACGGTCTATGGCTACACCTTC. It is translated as CASSLVRGTVYGYTF.

The CDR3 nucleotides read TGTGCCAGCAGCGTAACGACAGGGGTGGAGCAGTTCTTC. It encodes CASSVTTGVEQFF. The chain has TRBV9 and TRBJ2-1; 8 bases line up with TRBD1. V was clipped by 1 base and J by 10 bases; unmatched bases: 4. This CDR3 region has 13 residues. Germline V gives CDR1 SGDLS, CDR2 YYNGEE.

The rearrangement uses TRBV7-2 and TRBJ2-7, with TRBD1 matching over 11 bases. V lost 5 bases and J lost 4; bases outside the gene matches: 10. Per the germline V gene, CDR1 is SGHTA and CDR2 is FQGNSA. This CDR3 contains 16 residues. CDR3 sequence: CASSLSGTGGLYEQYF. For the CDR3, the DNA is TGTGCCAGCAGCCTCTCCGGGACAGGGGGTCTGTACGAGCAGTACTTC.

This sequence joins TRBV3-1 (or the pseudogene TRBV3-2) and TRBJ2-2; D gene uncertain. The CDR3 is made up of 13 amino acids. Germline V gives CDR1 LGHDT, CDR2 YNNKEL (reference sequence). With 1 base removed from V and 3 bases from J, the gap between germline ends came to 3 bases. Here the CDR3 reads CASSQADTGELFF. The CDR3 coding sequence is TGTGCCAGCAGCCAAGCGGACACCGGGGAGCTGTTTTTT.

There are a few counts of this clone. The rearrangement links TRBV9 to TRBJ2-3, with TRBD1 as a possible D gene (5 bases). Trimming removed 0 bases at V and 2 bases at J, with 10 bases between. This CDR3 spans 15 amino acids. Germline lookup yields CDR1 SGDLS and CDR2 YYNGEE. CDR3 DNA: TGTGCCAGCAGCGTAGAAGACAGATACACAGATACGCAGTATTTT. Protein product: CASSVEDRYTDTQYF.

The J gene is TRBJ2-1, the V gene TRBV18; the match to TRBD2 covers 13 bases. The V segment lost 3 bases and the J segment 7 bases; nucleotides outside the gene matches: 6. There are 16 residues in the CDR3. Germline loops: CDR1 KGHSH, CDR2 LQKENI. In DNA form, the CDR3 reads TGTGCCAGCTCACCTCGGACTAGCGGGAGTTGGAATGAGCAGTTCTTC. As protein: CASSPRTSGSWNEQFF. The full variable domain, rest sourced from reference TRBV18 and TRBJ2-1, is NAGVMQNPRHLVRRRGQEARLRCSPMKGHSHVYWYRQLPEEGLKFMVYLQKENIIDESGMPKERFSAEFPKEGPSILRIQQVVRGDSAAYFCASSPRTSGSWNEQFFGPGTRLTVL.

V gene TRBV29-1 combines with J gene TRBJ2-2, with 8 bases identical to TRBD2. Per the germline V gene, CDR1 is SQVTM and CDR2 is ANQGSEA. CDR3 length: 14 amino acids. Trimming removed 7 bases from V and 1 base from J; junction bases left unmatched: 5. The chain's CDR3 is CSGSGLENTGELFF. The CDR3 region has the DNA TGCAGCGGATCGGGACTAGAGAACACCGGGGAGCTGTTTTTT.

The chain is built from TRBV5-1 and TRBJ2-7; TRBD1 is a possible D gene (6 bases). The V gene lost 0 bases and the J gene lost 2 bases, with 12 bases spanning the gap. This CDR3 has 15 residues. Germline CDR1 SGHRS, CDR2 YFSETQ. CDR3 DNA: TGCGCCAGCAGCTTGGAACAGGGTAACCCCTACGAGCAGTACTTC. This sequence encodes CASSLEQGNPYEQYF.

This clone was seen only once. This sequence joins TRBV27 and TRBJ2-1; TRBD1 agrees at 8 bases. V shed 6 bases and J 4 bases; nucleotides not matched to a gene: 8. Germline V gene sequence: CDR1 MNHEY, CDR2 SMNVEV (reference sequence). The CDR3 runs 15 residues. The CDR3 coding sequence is TGTGCCAGCAGCCAAGGGACAGGATCTTACAATGAGCAGTTCTTC. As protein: CASSQGTGSYNEQFF.

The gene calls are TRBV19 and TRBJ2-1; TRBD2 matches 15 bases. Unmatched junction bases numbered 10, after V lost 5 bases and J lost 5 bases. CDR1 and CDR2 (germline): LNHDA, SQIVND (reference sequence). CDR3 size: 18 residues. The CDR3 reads CASSQGLAGGIVDNEQFF. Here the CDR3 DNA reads TGTGCCAGTAGTCAGGGACTAGCGGGAGGAATAGTGGACAATGAGCAGTTCTTC.